One and the same sample provided the 8 T cell receptor beta chains below, sequenced in a study of blood T cell repertoires in COVID-19. Generated by immunoSEQ multiplex PCR, the TCRdb table keeps only in-frame clones and is missing some. The profile covers around 270,000 clones, with approximately 88% appearing a single time and about 2.9% taken by the ten largest. The sequencing input was PBMCs or T cells enriched from blood (not recorded which). The receptors were gathered from a woman in her thirties or forties who had been exposed to COVID-19.

The chain carries TRBV9 and TRBJ2-1, with TRBD1 as a possible D gene (5 bases). Germline V gives CDR1 SGDLS, CDR2 YYNGEE. The CDR3 runs 14 residues. Trimming took off 2 bases at V and 2 bases at J, with 8 bases between the two ends. CDR3 region: CASSVQGAYNEQFF. The CDR3 region has the DNA TGTGCCAGCAGCGTCCAAGGGGCCTACAATGAGCAGTTCTTC.

This chain links TRBV30 with TRBJ1-4, with 7 bases identical to TRBD1. The CDR3 is made up of 13 amino acids. Germline CDR1 GTSNPN, CDR2 SVGIG (reference sequence). Trimming cost V 2 bases and J 7 bases; bases outside gene matches: 4. In DNA, the CDR3 is TGTGCCTGGAGTCCCAACAGGGGTGAAAAACTGTTTTTT. Residues: CAWSPNRGEKLFF.

The chain recombines TRBV6-6 with TRBJ2-3; D gene uncertain. This CDR3 has 14 residues. Germline loops: CDR1 MNHNY, CDR2 SVGAGI (reference sequence). Trimming removed 3 bases from V and 4 bases from J, with 11 bases in between. CDR3 DNA sequence: TGTGCCAGCAGTTATAGATCGGTCGCAGATACGCAGTATTTT. This sequence encodes CASSYRSVADTQYF.

The chain recombines TRBV9 with TRBJ1-1, with D unclear. The CDR3 runs 13 residues. Germline-derived CDR1 and CDR2 are SGDLS and YYNGEE. Trimming cost V 1 base and J 5 bases, with 9 bases left between them. The CDR3 region has the DNA TGTGCCAGCAGCGTACGGACGGGGACTGAAGCTTTCTTT. As protein: CASSVRTGTEAFF.

The chain uses TRBV18 and TRBJ1-3; D is unclear. Per the germline V gene, CDR1 is KGHSH and CDR2 is LQKENI. The V gene lost 1 base and the J gene lost 1 base, with 14 bases spanning the gap. This CDR3 region has 17 residues. The CDR3 bases are TGTGCCAGCTCACCACAGGCACTCTCGGGGTCTGGAAACACCATATATTTT. It encodes CASSPQALSGSGNTIYF.

J is TRBJ1-1 and V is TRBV28; D might be TRBD1 (6 bases). The CDR3 length is 14 residues. Trimming removed 6 bases at V and 0 bases at J, with 11 bases between. Germline V lookup: CDR1 MDHEN, CDR2 SYDVKM. CDR3 sequence (DNA): TGTGCCAGCAGAATGGACAGACTGAACACTGAAGCTTTCTTT. This codes for CASRMDRLNTEAFF.

The genes are TRBV7-8 and TRBJ2-7; maybe TRBD2 (6 bases). Per germline, CDR1 SGHVS and CDR2 FQNEAQ. V was clipped by 2 bases and J by 4 bases, with 33 bases between them. The CDR3 contains 21 residues. This chain's CDR3 is CASSLFLSSVRWGRLLYEQYV. The DNA of the CDR3 is TGTGCCAGCAGCTTATTTTTGTCCTCTGTTCGGTGGGGGAGGTTATTGTACGAGCAGTACGTC.

The chain joins TRBV15 to TRBJ1-6, with D possibly matching TRBD1 (5 bases). V gave up 0 bases and J gave up 5 bases, with 14 bases separating them. In germline, CDR1 is LNHNV, CDR2 YYDKDF (reference sequence). CDR3 length: 17 residues. CDR3 DNA sequence: TGTGCCACCAGCAGAGAGAGAGTGGGACTGGATAATTCACCCCTCCACTTT. Translating it yields CATSRERVGLDNSPLHF.